The 5 T cell receptor beta chains in this list originate from one sample, sequenced in a study of cytomegalovirus exposure and HLA in healthy donors. Use of 60 Vbeta and 13 Jbeta primers characterized the PCR. Clones were read by immunoSEQ multiplex PCR, and TCRdb kept only the in-frame ones, dropping some. The sample lists 200,000 or so clones; roughly 74% were seen once. The sequenced sample consisted of PBMCs. The receptor source for this set is a woman aged 25 to 39 in good health and CMV-seropositive.

The V gene is TRBV5-1, the J gene TRBJ2-7; possible D gene TRBD2, 5 bases. There are 14 residues in the CDR3. Germline V CDR1 and CDR2: SGHRS, YFSETQ. The V gene lost 4 bases and the J gene lost 1 base, with 12 bases spanning the gap. The chain's CDR3 is CASSTSGRSYEQYF. CDR3 DNA: TGCGCCAGCAGCACCAGCGGACGGTCCTACGAGCAGTACTTC.

J is TRBJ1-6 and V is TRBV6-1; no firm D call. V was cut by 5 bases and J by 5 bases, with 10 bases left in between. Germline V gene sequence: CDR1 MNHNS, CDR2 SASEGT. The CDR3 extends over 14 amino acids. CDR3 DNA: TGTGCCAGCAGTATGACAAATGATAATTCACCCCTCCACTTT. Translation gives CASSMTNDNSPLHF.

V gene TRBV27 combines with J gene TRBJ2-7; weak D call: TRBD2 (6 bases). V dropped 6 bases and J dropped 4 bases, with 10 bases sitting between them. CDR1 is MNHEY and CDR2 is SMNVEV in the germline V gene (reference sequence). This CDR3 has 12 amino acids. The chain's CDR3 is CASSGEDYEQYF. The CDR3 region has the DNA TGTGCCAGCAGCGGGGAGGATTACGAGCAGTACTTC.

CDR3 amino acids: CASSIDLVGQGEAFF. As DNA, the CDR3 is TGTGCCAGTAGTATAGATCTGGTCGGGCAGGGTGAAGCTTTCTTT. This chain uses TRBV19 with TRBJ1-1, with D possibly TRBD1 on 5 matching bases. Deletions cut 0 bases from V and 7 bases from J, with 15 bases between. The CDR3 runs to 15 residues. Germline V lookup: CDR1 LNHDA, CDR2 SQIVND (reference sequence).

This chain joins TRBV2 and TRBJ1-4, with 9 positions matching TRBD1. The V gene end was trimmed by 6 bases and the J gene end by 13 bases; junction bases not matched to a gene: 15. Germline V gene sequence: CDR1 SNHLY, CDR2 FYNNEI. The CDR3 spans 15 residues. CDR3 DNA: TGTGCCAGCAGAGTTGCGGGACAGGGAAATTATGGACTGTTTTTT. This codes for CASRVAGQGNYGLFF.